These 10 T cell receptor beta chains originate from one sample sequenced in a study of T-cell memory formation after mild COVID-19 (dated by TCRdb to 2020 to 2022). The receptor library was made with 5' RACE. Instrument used: Illumina NovaSeq 6000. TCRdb reran the public reads through fastp at Q25 and MiXCR, keeping productive beta chains. Each record represents a unique CDR3 protein, reported with the most common genes and DNA among its rows. The sample profile shows roughly 300,000 distinct CDR3 sequences; roughly 8.2% of them were found once. The ten most abundant clones make up under 25% of the sample. Material for sequencing was PBMCs or a T cell subset sorted from them (not recorded which). These receptors were taken from a man in his late teens or twenties who had mild COVID-19 (a few samples of this study predate the infection). The sample titles of this study are shuffled in the database, so cell type and time point are left out; the donor was told from shared clones.

Only a few counts were recorded for this clonotype. CDR3: CASSLSANQPQHF. DNA for the CDR3: TGTGCCAGCAGTCTGTCGGCCAATCAGCCCCAGCATTTT. V is TRBV11-1 and J is TRBJ1-5; D unclear. V was pared by 6 bases and J by 3 bases, with 9 bases between. The germline gives CDR1 SGHAT, CDR2 FQDESV (reference sequence). The CDR3 covers 13 residues.

This clonotype was counted a few times. The rearrangement uses TRBV28 and TRBJ2-7; TRBD1 agrees at 7 bases. Per the germline V gene, CDR1 is MDHEN and CDR2 is SYDVKM. CDR3 length: 13 residues. The CDR3 nucleotides read TGTGCCAGCAGTTTCCCAGGACAGGACGAGAAGTACGTC. It codes for CASSFPGQDEKYV.

There are a few counts of this clonotype. The gene calls are TRBV29-1 and TRBJ1-2; D remains ambiguous. Per germline, CDR1 SQVTM and CDR2 ANQGSEA. Trimming cost V 7 bases and J 4 bases, with 16 bases left between them. This CDR3 region has 13 residues. The CDR3 sequence is CSGRSPLGYGYTF. The CDR3 DNA sequence: TGCAGCGGAAGGTCGCCCCTTGGCTATGGCTACACCTTC.

The genes are TRBV7-2 and TRBJ1-1; 7 bases fit TRBD1. Trimming cost V 5 bases and J 6 bases; bases outside gene matches: 9. This CDR3 region has 14 residues. The germline CDR1 and CDR2 sequences are SGHTA and FQGNSA. The CDR3 region is CASSLGQSFAEAFF. CDR3 DNA: TGTGCCAGCAGCCTGGGACAGTCCTTCGCTGAAGCTTTCTTT. The whole variable domain, filled in from reference TRBV7-2 and TRBJ1-1, reads GAGVSQSPSNKVTEKGKDVELRCDPISGHTALYWYRQSLGQGLEFLIYFQGNSAPDKSGLPSDRFSAERTGGSVSTLTIQRTQQEDSAVYLCASSLGQSFAEAFFGQGTRLTVV.

Only a few counts were recorded for this clonotype. The chain joins TRBV14 to TRBJ2-2; D assignment may be TRBD1 or TRBD2 (5 bases each). The CDR3 is made up of 13 amino acids. The germline V gene encodes CDR1 SGHDN and CDR2 FVKESK. Trimming pared 2 bases from V and 6 bases from J, leaving 7 bases between. Here the CDR3 reads CASSQLGPGELFF. CDR3 in DNA: TGTGCCAGCAGCCAACTGGGACCCGGGGAGCTGTTTTTT.

This clonotype was observed a handful of times. The chain uses TRBV2 and TRBJ2-5; the match to TRBD2 covers 12 bases. After removal of 6 bases from V and 1 base from J, the junction contained 6 bases not matched to a gene. The CDR3 is made up of 16 amino acids. Per germline, CDR1 SNHLY and CDR2 FYNNEI. The DNA for the CDR3 is TGTGCCAGCAGCAGGACTAGCGGGACTATCCAAGAGACCCAGTACTTC. Translated: CASSRTSGTIQETQYF.

There are many counts of this clonotype. This chain links TRBV5-6 with TRBJ1-2; D ambiguous. In germline, CDR1 is SGHDT, CDR2 YYEEEE. This CDR3 comprises 17 residues. Trimming stripped 4 bases from V and 1 base from J, with 20 bases between. The CDR3 reads CASSRAGGDGLNYGYTF. In DNA form, the CDR3 reads TGTGCCAGCAGCCGGGCGGGCGGAGACGGCCTTAACTATGGCTACACCTTC.

The table lists this clonotype with a few counts. The chain uses TRBV18 and TRBJ2-1; tentatively, D is TRBD1 (6 bases). V lost 2 bases to trimming and J lost 6 bases, with 14 bases between them. CDR1 and CDR2 (germline): KGHSH, LQKENI. The CDR3 sequence is 15 residues long. The CDR3 DNA follows: TGTGCCAGCTCACCAAAGGACAGCCGACGCAATGAGCAGTTCTTC. It codes for CASSPKDSRRNEQFF.

This clonotype was detected many times. This chain uses TRBV29-1 with TRBJ2-3, with a tentative D call TRBD2 (5 bases). Germline loops: CDR1 SQVTM, CDR2 ANQGSEA. The CDR3 loop spans 13 amino acids. V shed 0 bases and J shed 6 bases, with 10 bases lying between them. The CDR3 DNA follows: TGCAGCGTTGAAGATGGGAGCGGCGATACGCAGTATTTT. It encodes CSVEDGSGDTQYF.

This clonotype was found a few times. DNA of the CDR3: TGTGCCAGCAGCTTGGCGGAGAAGCAGTTCTTC. Its translation is CASSLAEKQFF. The chain combines TRBV7-9 with TRBJ2-1, with unresolved D. This CDR3 region has 11 residues. Germline CDR1 reads SEHNR; CDR2 reads FQNEAQ (reference sequence). V lost 3 bases and J lost 11, with 8 bases in between.